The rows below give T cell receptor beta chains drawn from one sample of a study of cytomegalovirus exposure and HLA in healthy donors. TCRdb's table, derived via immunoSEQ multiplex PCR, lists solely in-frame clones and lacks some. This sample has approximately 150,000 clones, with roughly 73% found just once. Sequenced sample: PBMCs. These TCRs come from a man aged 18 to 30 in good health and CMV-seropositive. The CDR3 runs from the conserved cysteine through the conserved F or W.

CASAAGASSDTQYF,TRBV7-9,TRBJ2-3
CASRFSATLSGELFF,TRBV5-1,TRBJ2-2
CASRLAGGIFHEQYF,TRBV5-8,TRBJ2-7
CASSNRGKGYTF,TRBV19,TRBJ1-2
CASSGGGKSNQPQHF,TRBV2,TRBJ1-5
CASRAQCGYTF,TRBV25-1,TRBJ1-2
CASSFIAGGPGDTQYF,TRBV5-1,TRBJ2-3
CASSFRADTQYF,TRBV28,TRBJ2-3
CASSSSWGTDIQYF,TRBV5-1,TRBJ2-4
CASSVGHGSYNEQFF,TRBV5-6,TRBJ2-1
CASRSGSITEQFF,TRBV28,TRBJ2-1
CASSQGQSNQPQHF,TRBV7-9,TRBJ1-5
CASSLLAGEGEQFF,TRBV7-9,TRBJ2-1
CASSFSQNTGELFF,TRBV5-1,TRBJ2-2
CASRSGVGYGANVLTF,TRBV19,TRBJ2-6
CASSASGGQFF,TRBV2,TRBJ2-1
CASSPGFGVEITEAFF,TRBV5-1,TRBJ1-1
CASSSGYRHTEAFF,TRBV13,TRBJ1-1
CSSSKDRAYYGYTF,TRBV7-9,TRBJ1-2
CASSSGQMGEQFF,TRBV27,TRBJ2-1
CASSYPRGAGTEQFF,TRBV6-5,TRBJ2-1
CASSLRQRSNTEAFF,TRBV4-1,TRBJ1-1
CASYHRKSNQPQHF,TRBV18,TRBJ1-5
CASSPGRTGELFF,TRBV4-1,TRBJ2-2
CAWSQNRGYGYTF,TRBV30,TRBJ1-2
CASSQGGDNYGYTF,TRBV28,TRBJ1-2
CASTQGLEQPQHF,TRBV19,TRBJ1-5